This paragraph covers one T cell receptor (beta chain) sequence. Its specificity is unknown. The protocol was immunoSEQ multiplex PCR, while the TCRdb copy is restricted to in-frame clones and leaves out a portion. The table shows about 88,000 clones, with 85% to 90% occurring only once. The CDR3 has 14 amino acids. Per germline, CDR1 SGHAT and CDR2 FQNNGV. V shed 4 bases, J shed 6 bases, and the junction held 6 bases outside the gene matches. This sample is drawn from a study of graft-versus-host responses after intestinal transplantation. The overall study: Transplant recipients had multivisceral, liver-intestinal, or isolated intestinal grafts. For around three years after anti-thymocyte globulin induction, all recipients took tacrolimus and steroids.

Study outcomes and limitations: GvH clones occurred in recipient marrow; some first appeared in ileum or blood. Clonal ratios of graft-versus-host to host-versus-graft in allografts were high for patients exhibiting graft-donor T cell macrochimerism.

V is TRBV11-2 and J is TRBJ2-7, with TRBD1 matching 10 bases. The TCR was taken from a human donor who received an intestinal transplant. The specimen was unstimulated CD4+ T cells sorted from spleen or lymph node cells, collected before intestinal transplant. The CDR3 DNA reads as TGTGCCAGCAGCTGGGACAGGGGATCTTTCGAGCAGTACTTC. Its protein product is CASSWDRGSFEQYF.